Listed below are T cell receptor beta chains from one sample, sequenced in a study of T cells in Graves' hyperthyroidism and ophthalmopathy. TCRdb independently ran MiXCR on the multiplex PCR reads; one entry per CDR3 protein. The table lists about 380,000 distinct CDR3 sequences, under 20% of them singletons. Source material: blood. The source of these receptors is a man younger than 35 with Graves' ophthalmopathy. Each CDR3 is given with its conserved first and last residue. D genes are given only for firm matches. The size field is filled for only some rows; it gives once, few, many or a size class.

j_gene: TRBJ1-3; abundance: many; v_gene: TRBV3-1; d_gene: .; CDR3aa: CASSHGPYSGNTIYF; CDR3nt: TGTGCCAGCAGCCATGGGCCCTACTCTGGAAACACCATATATTTT
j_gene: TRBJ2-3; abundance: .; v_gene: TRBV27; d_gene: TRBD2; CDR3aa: CASSLHAGGFTDTQYF; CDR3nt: TGTGCCAGCAGTTTACACGCGGGGGGCTTCACAGATACGCAGTATTTT
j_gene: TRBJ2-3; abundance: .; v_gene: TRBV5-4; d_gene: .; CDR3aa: CASSLRTQGTDTQYF; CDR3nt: TGTGCCAGCAGCCTGCGGACCCAGGGGACAGATACGCAGTATTTT
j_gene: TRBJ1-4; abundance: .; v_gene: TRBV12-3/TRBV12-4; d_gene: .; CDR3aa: CASSPPGLGEKLFF; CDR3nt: TGTGCCAGCAGTCCCCCCGGGTTAGGTGAAAAACTGTTTTTT
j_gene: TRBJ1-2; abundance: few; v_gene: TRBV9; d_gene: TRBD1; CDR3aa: CASSVGGTGWGYGYTF; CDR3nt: TGTGCCAGCAGCGTCGGGGGGACAGGATGGGGCTATGGCTACACCTTC
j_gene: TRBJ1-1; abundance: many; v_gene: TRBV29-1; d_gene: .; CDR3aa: CSVDLQGGATEAFF; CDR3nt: TGCAGCGTTGATCTACAGGGAGGGGCCACTGAAGCTTTCTTT
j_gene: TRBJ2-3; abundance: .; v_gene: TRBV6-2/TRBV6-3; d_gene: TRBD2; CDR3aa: CASSIPGLASDTQYF; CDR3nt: TGTGCCAGCAGTATCCCGGGACTAGCCTCAGATACGCAGTATTTT
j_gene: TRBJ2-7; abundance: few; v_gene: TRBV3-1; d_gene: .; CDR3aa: CASSLRDLPIYEQYF; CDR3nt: TGTGCCAGCAGCCTCCGGGACTTACCGATCTACGAGCAGTACTTC
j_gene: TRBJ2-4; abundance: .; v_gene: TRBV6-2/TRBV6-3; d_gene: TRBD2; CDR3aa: CASRTVSGAKNIQYF; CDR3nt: TGTGCCAGCAGGACTGTTAGCGGGGCCAAAAACATTCAGTACTTC
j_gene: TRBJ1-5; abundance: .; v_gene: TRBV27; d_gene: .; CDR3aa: CASSLYGSNQPQHF; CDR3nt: TGTGCCAGCAGTTTATATGGTAGCAATCAGCCCCAGCATTTT
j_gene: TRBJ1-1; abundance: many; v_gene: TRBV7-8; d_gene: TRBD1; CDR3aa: CASSITRDSLEAFF; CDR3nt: TGTGCCAGCAGCATTACGCGGGACAGCCTTGAAGCTTTCTTT
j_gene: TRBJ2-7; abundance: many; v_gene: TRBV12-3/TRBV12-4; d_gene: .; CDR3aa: CASSATVSYEQYF; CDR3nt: TGTGCCAGCAGTGCGACAGTATCCTACGAGCAGTACTTC
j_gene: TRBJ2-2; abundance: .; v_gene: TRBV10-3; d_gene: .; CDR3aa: CAISGAGSKNTGELFF; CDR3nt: TGTGCCATCAGTGGTGCTGGGTCCAAGAACACCGGGGAGCTGTTTTTT
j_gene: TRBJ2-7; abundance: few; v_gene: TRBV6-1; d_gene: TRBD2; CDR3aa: CASSKTSGGAGEQYF; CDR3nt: TGTGCCAGCAGCAAGACTAGCGGGGGGGCCGGCGAGCAGTACTTC
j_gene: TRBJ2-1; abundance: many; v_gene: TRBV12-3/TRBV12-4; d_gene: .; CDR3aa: CASSPFDSVVGNEQFF; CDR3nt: TGTGCCAGCAGCCCTTTTGATTCCGTTGTGGGGAATGAGCAGTTCTTC
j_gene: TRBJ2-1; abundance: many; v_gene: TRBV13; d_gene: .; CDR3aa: CASSLAGFDEQFF; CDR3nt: TGTGCCAGCAGCCTCGCCGGGTTCGATGAGCAGTTCTTC
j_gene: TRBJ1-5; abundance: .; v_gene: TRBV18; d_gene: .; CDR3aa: CASPRRITKPQHF; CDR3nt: TGTGCCAGCCCCCGGCGTATTACTAAGCCCCAGCATTTT
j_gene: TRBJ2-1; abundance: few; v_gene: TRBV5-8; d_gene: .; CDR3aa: CASSLEAGDDEQFF; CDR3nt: TGTGCCAGCAGCTTGGAGGCCGGGGACGATGAGCAGTTCTTC
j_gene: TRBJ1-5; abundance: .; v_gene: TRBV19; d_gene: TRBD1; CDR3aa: CASTGVKGARQPQHF; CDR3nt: TGTGCCAGTACCGGAGTTAAGGGGGCTCGGCAGCCCCAGCATTTT
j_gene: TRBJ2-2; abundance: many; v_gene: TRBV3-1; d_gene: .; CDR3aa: CASSQYGDTGELFF; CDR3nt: TGTGCCAGCAGCCAATACGGTGACACCGGGGAGCTGTTTTTT
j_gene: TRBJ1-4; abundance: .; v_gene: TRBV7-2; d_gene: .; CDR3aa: CASSPTREKLFF; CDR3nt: TGTGCCAGCAGCCCAACCCGAGAAAAACTGTTTTTT
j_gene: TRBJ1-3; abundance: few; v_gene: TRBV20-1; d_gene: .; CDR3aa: CSARDIGLSGNTIYF; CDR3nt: TGCAGTGCTAGAGATATCGGCCTCTCTGGAAACACCATATATTTT
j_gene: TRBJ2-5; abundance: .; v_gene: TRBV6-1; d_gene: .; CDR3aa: CASRLPGEQETQYF; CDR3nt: TGTGCCAGCAGACTCCCAGGGGAACAAGAGACCCAGTACTTC
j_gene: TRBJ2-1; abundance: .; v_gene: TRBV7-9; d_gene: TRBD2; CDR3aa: CASSLHSGGGAHEQFF; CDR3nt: TGTGCCAGCAGCTTACATTCGGGCGGGGGGGCCCATGAGCAGTTCTTC
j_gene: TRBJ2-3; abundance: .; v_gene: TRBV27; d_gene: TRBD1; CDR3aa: CASSFGTGTTDTQYF; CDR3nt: TGTGCCAGCAGTTTTGGGACAGGGACCACAGATACGCAGTATTTT
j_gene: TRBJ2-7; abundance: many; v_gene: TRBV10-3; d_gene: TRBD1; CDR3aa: CAISLDGTAVYEQYF; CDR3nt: TGTGCCATCAGTCTCGACGGGACAGCGGTCTACGAGCAGTACTTC
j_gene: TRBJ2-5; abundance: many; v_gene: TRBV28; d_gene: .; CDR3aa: CASSGDWPKGRQETQYF; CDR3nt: TGTGCCAGCAGTGGGGATTGGCCCAAAGGACGGCAAGAGACCCAGTACTTC
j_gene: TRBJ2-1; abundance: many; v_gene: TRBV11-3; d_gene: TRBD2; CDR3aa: CASSPQGPETSGGQEQFF; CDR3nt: TGTGCCAGCAGCCCCCAGGGGCCTGAGACTAGCGGGGGGCAGGAGCAGTTCTTC
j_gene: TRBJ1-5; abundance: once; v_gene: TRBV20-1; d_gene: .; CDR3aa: CSADLGRVGSQPQHF; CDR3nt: TGCAGTGCCGATTTGGGCAGAGTAGGCAGTCAGCCCCAGCATTTT
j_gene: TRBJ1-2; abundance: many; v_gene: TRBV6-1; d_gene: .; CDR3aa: CASSEIGTNDLYGYTF; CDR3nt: TGTGCCAGCAGTGAAATCGGTACGAACGATCTCTATGGCTACACCTTC
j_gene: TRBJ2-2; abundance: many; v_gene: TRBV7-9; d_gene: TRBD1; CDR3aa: CASSRGTGGGGELFF; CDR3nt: TGTGCCAGCAGCCGCGGGACAGGGGGCGGCGGGGAGCTGTTTTTT
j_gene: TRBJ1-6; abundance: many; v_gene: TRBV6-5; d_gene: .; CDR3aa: CASSFLRSYNSPLHF; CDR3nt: TGTGCCAGCAGTTTCCTGCGCTCCTATAATTCACCCCTCCACTTT
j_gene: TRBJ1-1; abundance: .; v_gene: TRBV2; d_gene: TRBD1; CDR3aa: CASSEAHRDRGLEAFF; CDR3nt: TGTGCCAGCAGTGAAGCGCATAGGGACAGGGGGCTTGAAGCTTTCTTT
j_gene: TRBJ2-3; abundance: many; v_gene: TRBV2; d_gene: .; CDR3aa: CASAVFRSTDTQYF; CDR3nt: TGTGCCAGCGCCGTTTTTCGGAGCACAGATACGCAGTATTTT
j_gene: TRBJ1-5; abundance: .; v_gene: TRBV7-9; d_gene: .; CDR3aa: CASSQDHNQPQHF; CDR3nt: TGCGCCAGCAGCCAAGATCACAATCAGCCCCAGCATTTT
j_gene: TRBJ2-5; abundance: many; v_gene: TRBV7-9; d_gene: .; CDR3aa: CASSPQGGETQYF; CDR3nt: TGTGCCAGCAGCCCCCAAGGGGGTGAGACCCAGTACTTC
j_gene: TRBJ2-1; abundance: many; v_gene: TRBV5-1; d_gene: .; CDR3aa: CASSLAPGGTSYNEQFF; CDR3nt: TGCGCCAGCAGCTTGGCCCCGGGCGGAACCTCTTACAATGAGCAGTTCTTC
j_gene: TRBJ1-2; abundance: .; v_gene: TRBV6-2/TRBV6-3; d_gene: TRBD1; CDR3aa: CASSYPFGTELWSYTF; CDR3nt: TGTGCCAGCAGTTATCCCTTCGGGACAGAACTATGGTCCTACACCTTC
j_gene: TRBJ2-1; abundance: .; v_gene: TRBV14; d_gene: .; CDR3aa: CASSQRTRNEQFF; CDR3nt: TGTGCCAGCAGCCAGAGGACACGGAATGAGCAGTTCTTC
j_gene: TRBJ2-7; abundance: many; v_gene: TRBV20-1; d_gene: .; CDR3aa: CSAGPDSYEQYF; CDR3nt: TGCAGTGCCGGCCCGGACAGCTACGAGCAGTACTTC
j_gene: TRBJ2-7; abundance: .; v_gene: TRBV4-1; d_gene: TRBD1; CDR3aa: CASSQGPGQGPSYEQYF; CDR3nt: TGCGCCAGCAGCCAAGGCCCGGGACAGGGCCCCTCCTACGAGCAGTACTTC
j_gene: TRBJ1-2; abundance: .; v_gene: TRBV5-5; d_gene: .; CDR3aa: CASSPAGGTYGYTF; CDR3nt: TGTGCCAGCAGCCCCGCGGGCGGTACCTATGGCTACACCTTC
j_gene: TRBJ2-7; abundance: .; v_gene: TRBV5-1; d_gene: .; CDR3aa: CASSLKVGAGQASGYEQYF; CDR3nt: TGCGCCAGCAGCTTGAAGGTAGGAGCGGGACAGGCTTCGGGCTACGAGCAGTACTTC
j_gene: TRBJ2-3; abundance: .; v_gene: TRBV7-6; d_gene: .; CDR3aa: CASSLVGGQPEDTQYF; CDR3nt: TGTGCCAGCAGCTTAGTCGGGGGACAGCCCGAGGATACGCAGTATTTT
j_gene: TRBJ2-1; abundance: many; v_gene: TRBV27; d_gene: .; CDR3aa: CASSTLRGSYNEQFF; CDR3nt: TGTGCCAGCAGCACCTTGAGGGGTTCCTACAATGAGCAGTTCTTC
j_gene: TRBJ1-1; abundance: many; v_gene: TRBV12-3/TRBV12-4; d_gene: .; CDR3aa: CASSRPFTTEAFF; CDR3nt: TGTGCCAGCAGCCGTCCATTTACCACTGAAGCTTTCTTT
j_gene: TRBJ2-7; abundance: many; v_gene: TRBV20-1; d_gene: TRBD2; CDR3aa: CSAGASGPLSYEQYF; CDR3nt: TGCAGTGCTGGGGCTAGCGGCCCGCTATCCTACGAGCAGTACTTC
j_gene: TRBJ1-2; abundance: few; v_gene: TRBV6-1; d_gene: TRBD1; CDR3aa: CASTKGQGTNYGYTF; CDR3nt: TGTGCCAGCACTAAGGGACAGGGGACTAACTATGGCTACACCTTC
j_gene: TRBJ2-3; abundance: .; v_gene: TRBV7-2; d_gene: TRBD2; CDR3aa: CASSPGLVTDTQYF; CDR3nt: TGTGCCAGCAGCCCGGGACTAGTCACAGATACGCAGTATTTT
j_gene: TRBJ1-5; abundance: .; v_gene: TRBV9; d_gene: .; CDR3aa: CASSVDGVNQPQHF; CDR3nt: TGTGCCAGCAGCGTAGACGGTGTGAATCAGCCCCAGCATTTT
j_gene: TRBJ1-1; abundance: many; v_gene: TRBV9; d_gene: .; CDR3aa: CASSPDGGTEAFF; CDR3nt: TGTGCCAGCAGCCCAGACGGGGGGACTGAAGCTTTCTTT
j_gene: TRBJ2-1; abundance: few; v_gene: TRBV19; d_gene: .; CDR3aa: CASSLTLAGEYNEQFF; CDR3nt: TGTGCCAGTAGTTTAACCCTAGCAGGGGAGTACAATGAGCAGTTCTTC
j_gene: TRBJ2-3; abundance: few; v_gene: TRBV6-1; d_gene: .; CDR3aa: CASTSSSSTWDTQYF; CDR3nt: TGTGCCAGTACTAGCTCCTCATCTACTTGGGATACGCAGTATTTT
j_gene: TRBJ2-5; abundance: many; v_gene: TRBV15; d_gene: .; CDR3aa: CATSRAADQETQYF; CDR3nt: TGTGCCACCAGCAGAGCGGCAGACCAAGAGACCCAGTACTTC